The present TCR beta chain was sequenced within a study of blood T cell repertoires in COVID-19. In the authors' workflow: Reference gene primer amplification gave nucleated cell count estimates. Profiling relied on immunoSEQ multiplex PCR, and the TCRdb table lists in-frame clones only, not all of them. Clone size and the V and J calls come from that table; the DNA yielded D and trimming. The profile shows about 480,000 clones, roughly 90% of them singletons. The CDR3 consists of 15 residues. V was pared by 2 bases and J by 2 bases, with 12 bases between. The V gene's germline CDR1 is SGHTA and CDR2 FQGNSA.

The sample taken for sequencing was PBMCs or T cells enriched from blood (not recorded which). The chain has TRBV7-2 and TRBJ1-1; D is unresolved. The sequence was collected from a woman in her thirties or forties who had recovered from COVID-19. CDR3 residues: CASSLKGPGNTEAFF. The CDR3 region has the DNA TGTGCCAGCAGCTTAAAAGGCCCGGGTAACACTGAAGCTTTCTTT.